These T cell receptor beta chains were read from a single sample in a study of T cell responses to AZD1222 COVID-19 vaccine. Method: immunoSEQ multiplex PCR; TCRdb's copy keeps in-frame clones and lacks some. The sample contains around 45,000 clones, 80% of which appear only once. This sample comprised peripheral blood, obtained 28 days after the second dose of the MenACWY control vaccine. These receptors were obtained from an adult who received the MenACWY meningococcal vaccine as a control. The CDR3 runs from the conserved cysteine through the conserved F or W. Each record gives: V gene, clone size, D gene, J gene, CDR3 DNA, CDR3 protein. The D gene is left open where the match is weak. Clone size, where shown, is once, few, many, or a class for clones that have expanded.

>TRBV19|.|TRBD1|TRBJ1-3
TGTGCCAGTAGTGCGGGGCCGACAGGGATAACGGGAAACACCATATATTTT
CASSAGPTGITGNTIYF
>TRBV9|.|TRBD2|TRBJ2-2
TGTGCCAGCAGCGCCAGGGGGGGACTAGCGGTAAACACCGGGGAGCTGTTTTTT
CASSARGGLAVNTGELFF
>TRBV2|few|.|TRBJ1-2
TGTGCCAGCAGTGAGGAGACTAACTATGGCTACACCTTC
CASSEETNYGYTF
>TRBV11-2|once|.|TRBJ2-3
TGTGCCAGCAGCGTACCGTCGGCGGGGGCGAAGGATACGCAGTATTTT
CASSVPSAGAKDTQYF
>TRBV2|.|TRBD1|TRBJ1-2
TGTGCCAGCAGTCCGAGACAGGGTCCCGGCTCTGGCTACACCTTC
CASSPRQGPGSGYTF
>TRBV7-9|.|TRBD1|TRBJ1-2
TGTGCCGCGACCGCGACAGGGCATAACTATGGCTACACCTTC
CAATATGHNYGYTF
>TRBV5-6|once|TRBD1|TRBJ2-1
TGTGCCAGCAGCTTCGGACAGGCCAACAATGAGCAGTTCTTC
CASSFGQANNEQFF
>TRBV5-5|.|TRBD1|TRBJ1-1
TGTGCCAGCAGCGCGGACAGGGGGCGGAACACTGAAGCTTTCTTT
CASSADRGRNTEAFF
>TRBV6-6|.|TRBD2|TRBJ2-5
TGTGCCAGCAGTTACTCGACTAGCGGGGTAGAGACCCAGTACTTC
CASSYSTSGVETQYF
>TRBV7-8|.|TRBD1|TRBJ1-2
TGTGCCAGCAGCTTAGGGGACAGGGGGAAATATGGCTACACCTTC
CASSLGDRGKYGYTF
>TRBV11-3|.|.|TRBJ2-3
TGTGCCAGCTCGGCAGGGGCGAGCACAGATACGCAGTATTTT
CASSAGASTDTQYF
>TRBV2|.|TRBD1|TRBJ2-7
TGTGCCAGCAGTCGGGACAGGGGGCTAAGTTGGTCCTACGAGCAGTACTTC
CASSRDRGLSWSYEQYF
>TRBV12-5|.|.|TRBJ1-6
TGTGCTAGTGGTTTGGCCCCGGGGGGTCGGGTTAATTCACCCCTCCACTTT
CASGLAPGGRVNSPLHF
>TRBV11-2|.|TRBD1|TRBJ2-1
TGTGCCAGCAGCTTACTAAGCGGACAGGGGGAAACTTTCTTC
CASSLLSGQGETFF
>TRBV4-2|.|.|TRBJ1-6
TGTGCCAGCAGCCAACAGGGGAATTCACCCCTCCACTTT
CASSQQGNSPLHF
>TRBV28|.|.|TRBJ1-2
TGTGCCAGCAGGGGAGAGGTGGGGAGCTACACCTTC
CASRGEVGSYTF
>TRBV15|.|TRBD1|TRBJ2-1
TGTGCCACCAGCAGGGGCTTGGACAGGGGTTTGGATGAGCAGTTCTTC
CATSRGLDRGLDEQFF
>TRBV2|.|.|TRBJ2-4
TGTGCCAGCACCGAAGGGCAGGGGTGGGTCAAAAACATTCAGTACTTC
CASTEGQGWVKNIQYF
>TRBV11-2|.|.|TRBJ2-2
TGTGCAGCCACACCGAACACCGGGGAGCTGTTTTTT
CAATPNTGELFF
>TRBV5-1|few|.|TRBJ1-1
TGCGCCAGCAGGAGGGACATGAACACTGAAGCTTTCTTT
CASRRDMNTEAFF
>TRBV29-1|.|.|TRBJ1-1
TGCAGCGTTGAACCTGGGGGGGGGACTGAAGCTTTCTTT
CSVEPGGGTEAFF
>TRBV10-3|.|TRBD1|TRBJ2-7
TGTGCCATCAGCCGGGACAGGGGGTACGAGCAGTACTTC
CAISRDRGYEQYF
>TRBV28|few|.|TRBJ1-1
TGTGCCAGCAGTTTAATCATCCTCCAAGGCGCTTTCTTT
CASSLIILQGAFF
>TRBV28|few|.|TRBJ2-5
TGTGCCACCCTCGGACAGCCCGGGGAGACCCAGTACTTC
CATLGQPGETQYF
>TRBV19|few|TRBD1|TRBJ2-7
TGTGCCACCGGGGACAGGGGGAGCTCCTACGAGCAGTACTTC
CATGDRGSSYEQYF
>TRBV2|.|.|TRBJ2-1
TGTGCCAGCAGTATTCAATCCTACAATGAGCAGTTCTTC
CASSIQSYNEQFF